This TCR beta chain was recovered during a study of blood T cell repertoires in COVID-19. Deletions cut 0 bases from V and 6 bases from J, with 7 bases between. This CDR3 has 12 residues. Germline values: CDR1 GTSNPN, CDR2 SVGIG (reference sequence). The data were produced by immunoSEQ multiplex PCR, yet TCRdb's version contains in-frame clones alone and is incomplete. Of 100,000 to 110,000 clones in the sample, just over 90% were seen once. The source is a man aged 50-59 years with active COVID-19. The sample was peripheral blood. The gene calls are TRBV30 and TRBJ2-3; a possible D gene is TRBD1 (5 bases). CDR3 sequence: CAWSVGADTQYF. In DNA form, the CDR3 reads TGTGCCTGGAGTGTTGGGGCGGATACGCAGTATTTT.